The 2 T cell receptor beta chains listed next were all sequenced from one sample in a study of T cell repertoires in cytomegalovirus infection. These receptors' targets are unknown. TCRdb itself ran the reads through MiXCR, one entry per CDR3 protein. This table has about 890,000 distinct CDR3 sequences, approximately 31% appearing once. Sample: cultured CD8+ T cells from PBMCs, taken from culture after CMV antigen stimulation. The origin of the receptors is a human donor in good health (CMV status not recorded). Some clones in this sample may be carry-over from other donors' samples.

CDR3 DNA: TGTGCCAGCGGCAGTGTGGGGTACAATCAGCCCCAGCATTTT. Amino acid sequence: CASGSVGYNQPQHF. The rearrangement joins TRBV12-3 or TRBV12-4 to TRBJ1-5; no clear D. Trimming pared 8 bases from V and 3 bases from J, leaving 14 bases between. This CDR3 comprises 14 residues.

The CDR3 here is CASSLAPLTGTWYQETQYF. CDR3 DNA: TGTGCCAGCAGCTTAGCGCCCTTAACCGGGACCTGGTACCAAGAGACCCAGTACTTC. The chain uses TRBV7-2 and TRBJ2-5; tentatively, D is TRBD1 or TRBD2 (5 bases each). Between the trimmed V and J ends, which lost 0 bases and 0 bases, there was a span of 20 bases. This CDR3 has 19 residues. The germline gives CDR1 SGHTA, CDR2 FQGNSA.